These T cell receptor beta chains were read from a single sample in a study of T cell responses to AZD1222 COVID-19 vaccine. This table comes from immunoSEQ multiplex PCR, and its TCRdb copy is limited to in-frame clones, with some not included. In the table there are roughly 180,000 clones, about nine tenths of which are singletons. The source was peripheral blood, collected 28 days after the second AZD1222 dose. These receptors were collected from an adult who received the AZD1222 COVID-19 vaccine. CDR3s include the opening cysteine and the closing phenylalanine or tryptophan. The D gene is left open where the match is weak. Clone sizes are given selectively: once, few, many, or a class where the clone is expanded.

.	TRBJ2-5	.	TRBV11-3	CASSTSTEQTQYF	TGTGCCAGCAGCACCTCGACAGAGCAGACCCAGTACTTC
.	TRBJ2-2	.	TRBV12-5	CASAFRGGAPGELFF	TGTGCTAGTGCTTTCAGGGGGGGGGCCCCCGGGGAGCTGTTTTTT
.	TRBJ2-2	.	TRBV5-1	CASSLTVVNTGELFF	TGCGCCAGCAGCTTGACGGTAGTAAACACCGGGGAGCTGTTTTTT
.	TRBJ1-5	.	TRBV18	CASSPGIGNQPQHF	TGTGCCAGCTCACCCGGAATAGGCAATCAGCCCCAGCATTTT
.	TRBJ2-7	.	TRBV3-1/TRBV3-2	CASTRGTEQYF	TGTGCCAGCACCCGGGGGACCGAGCAGTACTTC
.	TRBJ1-2	.	TRBV3-1/TRBV3-2	CASSRRGYGYTF	TGTGCCAGCAGCCGGCGGGGCTATGGCTACACCTTC
TRBD2	TRBJ2-7	.	TRBV9	CASSPRVAGVPNEQYF	TGTGCCAGCAGCCCCCGGGTAGCGGGAGTCCCCAACGAGCAGTACTTC
.	TRBJ1-1	once	TRBV25-1	CASSAGGTTEAFF	TGTGCCAGCAGTGCGGGGGGGACCACTGAAGCTTTCTTT
.	TRBJ1-2	few	TRBV6-5	CASNSGQGFGYTF	TGTGCCAGCAACAGCGGGCAGGGGTTTGGCTACACCTTC
.	TRBJ1-6	.	TRBV7-2	CASSVYTASPLHF	TGTGCCAGCAGCGTTTATACGGCTTCACCCCTCCACTTT
.	TRBJ1-1	.	TRBV30	CAWSVRTPGSAEAFF	TGTGCCTGGAGTGTACGGACACCCGGGAGCGCTGAAGCTTTCTTT
.	TRBJ1-5	.	TRBV6-6	CASRSDGGGQPQHF	TGTGCCAGCAGGTCCGACGGAGGCGGTCAGCCCCAGCATTTT
.	TRBJ2-2	.	TRBV6-5	CASNRQGRVTGELFF	TGTGCCAGCAACCGACAGGGGAGGGTCACCGGGGAGCTGTTTTTT
TRBD1	TRBJ1-6	.	TRBV7-2	CASSTNRGNSPLHF	TGTGCCAGCAGCACAAACAGGGGTAATTCACCCCTCCACTTT
TRBD1	TRBJ1-2	.	TRBV3-1/TRBV3-2	CASSQGQGTAGYTF	TGTGCCAGCAGCCAGGGACAGGGTACGGCCGGCTACACCTTC
.	TRBJ2-7	.	TRBV5-6	CASSWVTSYEQYF	TGTGCCAGCAGCTGGGTTACGTCCTACGAGCAGTACTTC
.	TRBJ2-7	.	TRBV7-3	CASSPWDRGSSEQYF	TGTGCCAGCAGCCCCTGGGACCGGGGCTCCTCCGAGCAGTACTTC
TRBD1	TRBJ2-5	.	TRBV5-1	CASNGQGQETQYF	TGCGCCAGCAATGGACAGGGGCAAGAGACCCAGTACTTC
.	TRBJ1-2	.	TRBV4-3	CASSQDEYSSDGYTF	TGCGCCAGCAGCCAAGATGAGTACAGTAGTGATGGCTACACCTTC
.	TRBJ2-3	.	TRBV7-2	CASRWGTARTDTQYF	TGTGCCAGCAGGTGGGGGACGGCTCGGACAGATACGCAGTATTTT
.	TRBJ1-5	.	TRBV28	CASSLDRGWTSQPQHF	TGTGCCAGCAGTTTAGATCGGGGATGGACGAGTCAGCCCCAGCATTTT
.	TRBJ1-2	.	TRBV19	CASSSYRRGMRGYTF	TGTGCCAGTAGCTCCTACAGACGGGGTATGCGGGGCTACACCTTC
TRBD2	TRBJ2-3	.	TRBV5-5	CASSLTMLAGDTDTQYF	TGTGCCAGCAGCTTGACTATGCTAGCGGGAGATACAGATACGCAGTATTTT
TRBD1	TRBJ1-4	.	TRBV30	CAWSFQGAPNEKLFF	TGTGCCTGGAGCTTTCAGGGGGCTCCTAATGAAAAACTGTTTTTT
.	TRBJ1-6	.	TRBV7-3	CASSLRAADSLHF	TGTGCCAGCAGCCTCCGGGCAGCGGACTCCCTCCACTTT
TRBD1	TRBJ1-6	.	TRBV18	CASSHRTGRDSPLHF	TGTGCCAGCTCTCATCGGACAGGGAGGGATTCACCCCTCCACTTT
TRBD1	TRBJ2-7	.	TRBV5-1	CASSFRDRDYEQYF	TGCGCCAGCAGCTTCCGGGACAGGGACTACGAGCAGTACTTC
.	TRBJ2-7	.	TRBV4-1	CASADDRTYEQYF	TGCGCCAGCGCCGATGATAGGACCTACGAGCAGTACTTC
TRBD1	TRBJ1-1	.	TRBV4-1	CASSQGGQMNTEAFF	TGCGCCAGCAGCCAAGGGGGACAGATGAACACTGAAGCTTTCTTT
.	TRBJ1-1	.	TRBV11-2	CASSLTRGAFF	TGTGCCAGCAGCCTTACAAGGGGAGCTTTCTTT
.	TRBJ1-6	.	TRBV6-5	CASSTKYYNSPLHF	TGTGCCAGCAGTACCAAATACTATAATTCACCCCTCCACTTT
.	TRBJ1-5	.	TRBV7-8	CASSLMARQGYNQPQHF	TGTGCCAGCAGCTTAATGGCGAGGCAGGGATACAATCAGCCCCAGCATTTT
.	TRBJ2-1	.	TRBV12-3/TRBV12-4	CAISGSYNEQFF	TGTGCCATTAGCGGCTCCTACAATGAGCAGTTCTTC
.	TRBJ2-1	once	TRBV29-1	CSVVEPGSYNEQFF	TGCAGCGTTGTTGAACCGGGGTCCTACAATGAGCAGTTCTTC
.	TRBJ2-1	.	TRBV6-5	CASSYVGGGGNEQFF	TGTGCCAGCAGTTACGTAGGCGGAGGGGGCAATGAGCAGTTCTTC
.	TRBJ1-1	.	TRBV7-9	CASVPEGRLNTEAFF	TGTGCCAGCGTGCCGGAGGGCCGATTGAACACTGAAGCTTTCTTT
TRBD1	TRBJ2-1	.	TRBV19	CASSTRQGRGNEQFF	TGTGCCAGTAGTACACGACAGGGTAGAGGGAATGAGCAGTTCTTC
.	TRBJ2-1	.	TRBV3-1/TRBV3-2	CASSQVSEQFF	TGTGCCAGCAGCCAAGTAAGTGAGCAGTTCTTC
.	TRBJ2-7	.	TRBV6-2/TRBV6-3	CASSYRLEASYEQYF	TGTGCCAGCAGTTACCGACTTGAAGCATCCTACGAGCAGTACTTC
.	TRBJ1-2	.	TRBV12-1	CARAYGYTF	TGTGCCAGGGCCTATGGCTACACCTTC
TRBD1	TRBJ1-2	once	TRBV5-1	CASSLRQGAGGYTF	TGCGCCAGCAGCTTAAGACAGGGGGCGGGAGGCTACACCTTC
TRBD1	TRBJ1-2	.	TRBV6-5	CASSPDRAGYGYTF	TGTGCCAGCAGTCCGGACAGGGCGGGCTATGGCTACACCTTC
TRBD2	TRBJ2-1	.	TRBV5-8	CASSLPASGSIRNEQFF	TGTGCCAGCAGCCTACCAGCTAGCGGGAGCATCCGAAATGAGCAGTTCTTC
.	TRBJ1-4	.	TRBV6-5	CASSMDYPTNEKLFF	TGTGCCAGCAGTATGGACTATCCAACTAATGAAAAACTGTTTTTT